Following are 13 T cell receptor beta chains from one sample sequenced in a study of blood T cell repertoires in COVID-19. The protocol was immunoSEQ multiplex PCR, while the TCRdb copy is restricted to in-frame clones and leaves out a portion. The profile shows around 250,000 clones, approximately 82% of them singletons. The material sequenced was peripheral blood. These receptors all come from a man in his 60s who had recovered from COVID-19.

This clone was recorded a few times. V usage is TRBV3-1 (or the pseudogene TRBV3-2) and J usage is TRBJ1-2, with D unclear. This CDR3 has 14 residues. Trimming took off 1 base at V and 1 base at J, with 7 bases between the two ends. Germline loops: CDR1 LGHDT, CDR2 YNNKEL (reference sequence). CDR3 in DNA: TGTGCCAGCAGCCAAGGAAGCCGTAACTATGGCTACACCTTC. Protein: CASSQGSRNYGYTF.

This clone was found a few times. The rearrangement uses TRBV3-1 (or the pseudogene TRBV3-2) and TRBJ1-6, with D maybe TRBD1 (5 bases). V was cut by 3 bases and J by 7 bases, with 10 bases left in between. Per the germline V gene, CDR1 is LGHDT and CDR2 is YNNKEL (reference sequence). The CDR3 has 14 residues. The CDR3 region has the DNA TGTGCCAGCAGCCACGGGGGAGAAAATTCACCCCTCCACTTT. This translates into CASSHGGENSPLHF.

V usage is TRBV3-1 (or the pseudogene TRBV3-2) and J usage is TRBJ2-5; 7 bases agree with TRBD2. CDR3 length: 17 residues. CDR1 is LGHDT, CDR2 YNNKEL, per germline (reference sequence). V trimming: 1 base; J trimming: 6 bases; junction bases outside the gene matches: 14. The CDR3 is CASSQVSTGGVWKTQYF. The CDR3 DNA reads TGTGCCAGCAGCCAAGTCTCTACTGGGGGGGTTTGGAAGACCCAGTACTTC.

This clone was recorded once. The V and J genes are TRBV27 and TRBJ2-7; possibly TRBD1 for D (6 bases). The CDR3 length is 15 residues. Trimming left V 2 bases short and J 1 base short, with 12 bases between. Looked up from germline, CDR1 is MNHEY and CDR2 is SMNVEV (reference sequence). CDR3 sequence reads: CASSLRRTASYEQYF. As DNA, the CDR3 is TGTGCCAGCAGTTTACGACGGACAGCGTCCTACGAGCAGTACTTC.

The chain carries TRBV3-1 (or the pseudogene TRBV3-2) and TRBJ2-3, with D perhaps matching TRBD1 (5 bases). Germline CDR1 reads LGHDT; CDR2 reads YNNKEL (reference sequence). V was pared by 0 bases and J by 4 bases, with 11 bases between. CDR3 size: 15 residues. This chain's CDR3 is CASSQDRGDADTQYF. CDR3 bases: TGTGCCAGCAGCCAAGATAGGGGTGACGCAGATACGCAGTATTTT.

The genes are TRBV6-5 and TRBJ1-1, with D perhaps TRBD1 (6 bases). CDR1 and CDR2 from the germline V gene are MNHEY and SVGAGI. With 8 bases removed from V and 2 bases from J, the gap between germline ends came to 12 bases. The CDR3 is 13 residues long. CDR3 bases: TGTGCCAGCCAGACAGGCTTCAACACTGAAGCTTTCTTT. Translating it yields CASQTGFNTEAFF.

This clone was recorded at least ten times. The chain uses TRBV19 and TRBJ1-1; 7 bases agree with TRBD1. Germline CDR1 and CDR2: LNHDA and SQIVND (reference sequence). J gave up 1 base and V 9 bases, and 8 bases lay outside the gene matches. This CDR3 spans 14 amino acids. The CDR3 spells CASLPDRANTEAFF. In DNA form, the CDR3 reads TGTGCCAGCCTCCCCGACAGGGCGAACACTGAAGCTTTCTTT. Full variable domain (rest looked up from reference TRBV19 and TRBJ1-1): DGGITQSPKYLFRKEGQNVTLSCEQNLNHDAMYWYRQDPGQGLRLIYYSQIVNDFQKGDIAEGYSVSREKKESFPLTVTSAQKNPTAFYLCASLPDRANTEAFFGQGTRLTVV.

The chain combines TRBV11-2 with TRBJ1-1; possibly TRBD1 for D (6 bases). The CDR3 has 15 residues. V lost 2 bases, J lost 7 bases, and 17 bases lay in between. The V gene's germline CDR1 is SGHAT and CDR2 FQNNGV. This chain's CDR3 is CASSLRQVVFGEAFF. The DNA of the CDR3 is TGTGCCAGCAGCTTAAGACAGGTGGTTTTCGGTGAAGCTTTCTTT.

The genes are TRBV7-8 and TRBJ2-5; TRBD2 aligns across 7 bases. Germline V gives CDR1 SGHVS, CDR2 FQNEAQ. Germline trimming cut 3 bases from V and 5 bases from J; bases unmatched to any gene: 12. The CDR3 is made up of 16 amino acids. The CDR3 sequence: CASSFSSQLALETQYF. CDR3 DNA sequence: TGTGCCAGCAGCTTCAGCAGCCAACTAGCGCTCGAGACCCAGTACTTC.

The V and J genes are TRBV5-1 and TRBJ2-1; TRBD2 aligns across 10 bases. J gave up 6 bases and V 4 bases, and 10 bases lay outside the gene matches. Germline V lookup: CDR1 SGHRS, CDR2 YFSETQ. The CDR3 runs 16 residues. The CDR3 is CASSPPLAGGGNEQFF. The CDR3 nucleotides are TGCGCCAGCAGCCCTCCCTTAGCGGGGGGCGGCAATGAGCAGTTCTTC. Drawing the rest from reference TRBV5-1 and TRBJ2-1, the complete variable domain is KAGVTQTPRYLIKTRGQQVTLSCSPISGHRSVSWYQQTPGQGLQFLFEYFSETQRNKGNFPGRFSGRQFSNSRSEMNVSTLELGDSALYLCASSPPLAGGGNEQFFGPGTRLTVL.

V and J are TRBV7-9 and TRBJ1-5; D is unresolved. The germline V gene encodes CDR1 SEHNR and CDR2 FQNEAQ (reference sequence). The V end was cut by 5 bases, the J end by 5 bases, with 25 bases between. CDR3 size: 18 residues. The CDR3 coding sequence is TGTGCCAGCAGCCAATTCGAGGGTCTGGGAAGCCAACATCAGCCCCAGCATTTT. Translation: CASSQFEGLGSQHQPQHF.

This clone was picked up a small number of times. The CDR3 DNA sequence: TGTGCCAGCAGCCCGCGGGACAGGGGCTACGAGCAGTACTTC. Translated: CASSPRDRGYEQYF. The chain links TRBV9 to TRBJ2-7; 10 positions agree with TRBD1. This CDR3 is built from 14 residues. Trimming cost V 4 bases and J 3 bases; bases outside gene matches: 4. Looked up from germline, CDR1 is SGDLS and CDR2 is YYNGEE.

The chain couples TRBV5-1 to TRBJ1-1; D is undetermined. Germline loops: CDR1 SGHRS, CDR2 YFSETQ. The CDR3 runs to 14 residues. Trimming pared 0 bases from V and 2 bases from J, leaving 8 bases between. CDR3 DNA: TGCGCCAGCAGCTTGGCCCAGGCAAACACTGAAGCTTTCTTT. Protein: CASSLAQANTEAFF. Supplemented by reference TRBV5-1 and TRBJ1-1, the full variable domain reads KAGVTQTPRYLIKTRGQQVTLSCSPISGHRSVSWYQQTPGQGLQFLFEYFSETQRNKGNFPGRFSGRQFSNSRSEMNVSTLELGDSALYLCASSLAQANTEAFFGQGTRLTVV.